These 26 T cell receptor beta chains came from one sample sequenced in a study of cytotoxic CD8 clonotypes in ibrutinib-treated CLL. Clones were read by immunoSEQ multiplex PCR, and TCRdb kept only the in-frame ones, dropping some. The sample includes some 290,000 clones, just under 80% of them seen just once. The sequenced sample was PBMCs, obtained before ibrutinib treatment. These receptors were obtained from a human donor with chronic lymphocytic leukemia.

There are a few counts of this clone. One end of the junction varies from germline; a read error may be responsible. The CDR3: CASSSDSYTGELFF. Here the CDR3 DNA reads TGTGCTAGCAGCTCCGACAGTTACACCGGGGAGCTGTTTTTT. The V call is TRBV7-7, the J call TRBJ2-2; possibly TRBD1 for D (5 bases). The germline V gene has CDR1 SSHAT and CDR2 FNYEAQ (reference sequence). CDR3 length: 14 residues.

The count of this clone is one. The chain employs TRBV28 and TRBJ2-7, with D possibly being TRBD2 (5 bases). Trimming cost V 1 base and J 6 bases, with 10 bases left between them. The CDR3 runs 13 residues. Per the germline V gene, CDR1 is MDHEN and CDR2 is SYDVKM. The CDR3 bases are TGTGCCAGCAGTTTATTCTCGGGGTTCGAGCAGTACTTC. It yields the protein CASSLFSGFEQYF.

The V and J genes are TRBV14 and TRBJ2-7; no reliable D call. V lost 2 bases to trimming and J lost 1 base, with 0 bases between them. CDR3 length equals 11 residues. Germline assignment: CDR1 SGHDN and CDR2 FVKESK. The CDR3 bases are TGTGCCAGCAGCCAATCCTACGAGCAGTACTTC. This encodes CASSQSYEQYF.

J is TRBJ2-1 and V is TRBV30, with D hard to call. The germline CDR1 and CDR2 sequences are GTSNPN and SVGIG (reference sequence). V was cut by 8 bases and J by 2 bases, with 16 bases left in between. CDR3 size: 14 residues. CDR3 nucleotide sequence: TGTGCCGGGTTCAGACTCAAAGCCTACAATGAGCAGTTCTTC. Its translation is CAGFRLKAYNEQFF.

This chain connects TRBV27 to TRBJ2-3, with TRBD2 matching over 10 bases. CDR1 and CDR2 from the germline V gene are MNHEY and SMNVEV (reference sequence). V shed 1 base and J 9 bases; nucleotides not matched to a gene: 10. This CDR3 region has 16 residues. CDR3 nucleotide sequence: TGTGCCAGCAGTTTATTGCTAGCTAGCGGGAGAGAAACGCAGTATTTT. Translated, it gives CASSLLLASGRETQYF.

CDR3 residues: CASTPDGGGTYEQYF. The CDR3 region has the DNA TGTGCCAGCACCCCCGACGGGGGAGGAACCTACGAGCAGTACTTC. The rearrangement joins TRBV27 to TRBJ2-7, with D maybe TRBD2 (6 bases). CDR1 MNHEY and CDR2 SMNVEV come from the germline V gene (reference sequence). This CDR3 contains 15 residues. The V gene lost 7 bases and the J gene lost 2 bases, with 18 bases spanning the gap.

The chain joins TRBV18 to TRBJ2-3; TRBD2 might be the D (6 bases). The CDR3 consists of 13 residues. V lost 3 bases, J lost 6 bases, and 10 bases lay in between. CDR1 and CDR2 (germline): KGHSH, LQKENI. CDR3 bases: TGTGCCAGCTCACCCAGGAGGGCCGATACGCAGTATTTT. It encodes CASSPRRADTQYF.

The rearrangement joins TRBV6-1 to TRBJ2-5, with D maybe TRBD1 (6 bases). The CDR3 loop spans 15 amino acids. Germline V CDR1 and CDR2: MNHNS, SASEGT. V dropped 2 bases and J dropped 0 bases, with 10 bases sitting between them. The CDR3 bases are TGTGCCAGCAGTGAATTGACAGGTTACCAAGAGACCCAGTACTTC. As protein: CASSELTGYQETQYF.

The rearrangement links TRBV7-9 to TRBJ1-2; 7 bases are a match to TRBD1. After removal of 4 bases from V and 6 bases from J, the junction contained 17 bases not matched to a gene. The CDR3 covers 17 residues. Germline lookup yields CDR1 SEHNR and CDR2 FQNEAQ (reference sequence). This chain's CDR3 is CASSSTPTGQVLNGYTF. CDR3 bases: TGTGCCAGCAGCTCGACCCCGACAGGGCAAGTTTTGAATGGCTACACCTTC.

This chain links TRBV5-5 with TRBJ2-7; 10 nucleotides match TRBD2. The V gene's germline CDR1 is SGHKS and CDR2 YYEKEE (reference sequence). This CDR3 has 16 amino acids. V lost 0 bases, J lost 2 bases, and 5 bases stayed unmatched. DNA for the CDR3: TGTGCCAGCAGCTTGGGACTAGCGGGTTCCGCCTACGAGCAGTACTTC. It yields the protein CASSLGLAGSAYEQYF.

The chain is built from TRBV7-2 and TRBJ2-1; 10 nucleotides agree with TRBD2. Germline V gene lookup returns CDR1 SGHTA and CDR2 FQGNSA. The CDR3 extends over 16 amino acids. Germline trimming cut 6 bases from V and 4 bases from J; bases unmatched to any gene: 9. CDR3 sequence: CASRPSRTSGYNEQFF. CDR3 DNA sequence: TGTGCCAGCAGGCCGTCCCGGACTAGCGGATACAATGAGCAGTTCTTC.

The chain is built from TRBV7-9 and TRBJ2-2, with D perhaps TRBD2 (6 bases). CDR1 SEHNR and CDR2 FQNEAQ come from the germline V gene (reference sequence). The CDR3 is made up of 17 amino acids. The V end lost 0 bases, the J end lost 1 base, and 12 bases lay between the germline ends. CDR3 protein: CASSLAGDWKNTGELFF. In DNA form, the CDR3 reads TGTGCCAGCAGCTTAGCGGGGGACTGGAAGAACACCGGGGAGCTGTTTTTT.

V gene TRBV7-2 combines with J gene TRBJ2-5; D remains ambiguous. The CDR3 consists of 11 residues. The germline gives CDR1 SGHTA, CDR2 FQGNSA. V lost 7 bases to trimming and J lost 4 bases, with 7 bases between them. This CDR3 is CASKRGETQYF. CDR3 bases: TGTGCCAGCAAAAGAGGAGAGACCCAGTACTTC.

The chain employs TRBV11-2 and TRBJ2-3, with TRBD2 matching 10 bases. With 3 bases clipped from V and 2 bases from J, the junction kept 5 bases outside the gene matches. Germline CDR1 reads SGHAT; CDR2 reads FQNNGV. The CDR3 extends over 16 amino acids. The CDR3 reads CASSFLGTSVTDTQYF. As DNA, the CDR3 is TGTGCCAGCAGCTTCCTCGGGACTAGCGTCACAGATACGCAGTATTTT. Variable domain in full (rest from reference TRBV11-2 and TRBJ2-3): EAGVAQSPRYKIIEKRQSVAFWCNPISGHATLYWYQQILGQGPKLLIQFQNNGVVDDSQLPKDRFSAERLKGVDSTLKIQPAKLEDSAVYLCASSFLGTSVTDTQYFGPGTRLTVL.

The CDR3 region is CASSSVNTEAFF. The CDR3 DNA reads as TGTGCCAGCAGCTCCGTGAACACTGAAGCTTTCTTT. The V and J genes are TRBV7-2 and TRBJ1-1; D is undetermined. Germline lookup yields CDR1 SGHTA and CDR2 FQGNSA. With 4 bases removed from V and 0 bases from J, the gap between germline ends came to 3 bases. The CDR3 has 12 amino acids.

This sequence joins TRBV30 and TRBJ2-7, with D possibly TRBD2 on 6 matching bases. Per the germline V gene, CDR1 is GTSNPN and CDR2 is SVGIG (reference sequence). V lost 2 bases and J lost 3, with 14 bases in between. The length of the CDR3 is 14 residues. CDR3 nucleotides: TGTGCCTGGAGTATCGGTCCGGACTACTACGAGCAGTACTTC. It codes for CAWSIGPDYYEQYF.

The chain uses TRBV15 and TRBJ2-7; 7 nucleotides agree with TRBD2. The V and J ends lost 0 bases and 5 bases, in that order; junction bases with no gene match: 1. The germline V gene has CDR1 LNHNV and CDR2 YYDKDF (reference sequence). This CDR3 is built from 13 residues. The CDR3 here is CATSREGGHEQYF. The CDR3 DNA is TGTGCCACCAGCAGAGAGGGAGGGCACGAGCAGTACTTC.

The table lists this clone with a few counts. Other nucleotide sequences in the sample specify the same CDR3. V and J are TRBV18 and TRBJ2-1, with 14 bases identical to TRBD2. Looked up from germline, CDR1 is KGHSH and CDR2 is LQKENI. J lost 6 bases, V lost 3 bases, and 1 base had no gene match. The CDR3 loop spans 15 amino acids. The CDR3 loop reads CASSPGLAGANEQFF. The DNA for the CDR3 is TGTGCCAGCTCACCGGGACTAGCGGGAGCCAATGAGCAGTTCTTC.

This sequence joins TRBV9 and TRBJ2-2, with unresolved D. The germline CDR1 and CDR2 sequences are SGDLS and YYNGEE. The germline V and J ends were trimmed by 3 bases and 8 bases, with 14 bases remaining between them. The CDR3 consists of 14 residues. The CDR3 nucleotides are TGTGCCAGCAGCGGCCTTCCATGGCGTGGGGAGCTGTTTTTT. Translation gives CASSGLPWRGELFF.

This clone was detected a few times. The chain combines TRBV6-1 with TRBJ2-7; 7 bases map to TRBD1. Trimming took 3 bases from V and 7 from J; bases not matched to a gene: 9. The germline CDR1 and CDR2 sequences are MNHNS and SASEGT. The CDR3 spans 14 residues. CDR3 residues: CASSDRQGQREQYF. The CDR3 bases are TGTGCCAGCAGTGACCGACAGGGCCAACGGGAGCAGTACTTC.

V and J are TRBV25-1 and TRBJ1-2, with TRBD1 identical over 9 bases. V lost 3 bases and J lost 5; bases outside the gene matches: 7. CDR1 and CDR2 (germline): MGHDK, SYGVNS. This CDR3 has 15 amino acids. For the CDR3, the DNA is TGTGCCAGCAGTGATGCCCGGACAGGGGCATATGGCTACACCTTC. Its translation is CASSDARTGAYGYTF.

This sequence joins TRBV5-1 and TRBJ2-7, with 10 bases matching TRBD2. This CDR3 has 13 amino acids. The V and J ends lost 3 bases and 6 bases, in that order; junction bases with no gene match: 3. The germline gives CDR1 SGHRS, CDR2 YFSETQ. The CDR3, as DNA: TGCGCCAGCAGCTCACTAGCGGGGCCCGAGCAGTACTTC. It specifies CASSSLAGPEQYF.

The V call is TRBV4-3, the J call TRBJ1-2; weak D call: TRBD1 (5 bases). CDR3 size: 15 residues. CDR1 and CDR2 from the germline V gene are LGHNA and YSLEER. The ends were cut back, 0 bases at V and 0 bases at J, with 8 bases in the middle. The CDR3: CASSQERGPNYGYTF. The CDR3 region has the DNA TGCGCCAGCAGCCAAGAAAGGGGCCCTAACTATGGCTACACCTTC.

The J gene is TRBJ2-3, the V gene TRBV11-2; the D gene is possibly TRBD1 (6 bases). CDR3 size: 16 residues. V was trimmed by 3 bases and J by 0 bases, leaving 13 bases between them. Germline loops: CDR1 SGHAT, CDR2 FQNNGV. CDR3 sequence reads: CASSFDGTPSTDTQYF. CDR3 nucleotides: TGTGCCAGCAGCTTCGATGGGACACCGAGCACAGATACGCAGTATTTT.

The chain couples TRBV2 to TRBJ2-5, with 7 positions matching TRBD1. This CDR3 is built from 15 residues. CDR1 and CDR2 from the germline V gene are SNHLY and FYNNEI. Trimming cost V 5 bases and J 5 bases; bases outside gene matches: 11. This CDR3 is CASSLHRGDAETQYF. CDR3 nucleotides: TGTGCCAGCAGTCTGCACAGGGGTGACGCGGAGACCCAGTACTTC.

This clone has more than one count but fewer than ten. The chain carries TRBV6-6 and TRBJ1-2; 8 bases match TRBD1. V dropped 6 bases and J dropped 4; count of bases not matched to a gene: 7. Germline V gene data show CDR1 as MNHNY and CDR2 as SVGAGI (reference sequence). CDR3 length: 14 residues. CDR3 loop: CASRQTGESYGYTF. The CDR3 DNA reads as TGTGCCAGCAGACAGACAGGGGAGTCCTATGGCTACACCTTC.